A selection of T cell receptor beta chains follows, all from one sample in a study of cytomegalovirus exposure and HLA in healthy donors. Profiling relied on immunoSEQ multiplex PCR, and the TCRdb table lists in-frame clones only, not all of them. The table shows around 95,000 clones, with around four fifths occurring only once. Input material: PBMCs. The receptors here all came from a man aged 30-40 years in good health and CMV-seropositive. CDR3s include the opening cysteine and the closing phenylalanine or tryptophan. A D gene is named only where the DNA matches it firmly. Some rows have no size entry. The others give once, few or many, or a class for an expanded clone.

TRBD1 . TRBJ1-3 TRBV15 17 TGTGCCACCAGCAGAGGGGGAACAGGGGGGGTAGTTAACACCATATATTTT CATSRGGTGGVVNTIYF
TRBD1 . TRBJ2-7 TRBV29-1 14 TGCAGCGTCGGAGCAGACAGGGCCATATACGAGCAGTACTTC CSVGADRAIYEQYF
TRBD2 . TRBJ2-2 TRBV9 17 TGTGCCAGCAGCCCTTATGGGACTAGCGGGGGCTCCGGGGAGCTGTTTTTT CASSPYGTSGGSGELFF
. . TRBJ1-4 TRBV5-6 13 TGTGCCAGCAGCCATAGGACTCCCGCCGCACTGTTTTTT CASSHRTPAALFF
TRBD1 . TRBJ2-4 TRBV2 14 TGTGCCAGCGGGGACAGCCTAGCCAAAAACATTCAGTACTTC CASGDSLAKNIQYF
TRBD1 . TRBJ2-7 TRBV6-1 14 TGTGCCAGCAGTGAAGGGACAGGGTCGGGCGAGCAGTACTTC CASSEGTGSGEQYF
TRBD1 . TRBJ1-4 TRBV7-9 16 TGTGCCAGCAGCCCCCTGGCAGGGGGCTATGATGAAAAACTGTTTTTT CASSPLAGGYDEKLFF
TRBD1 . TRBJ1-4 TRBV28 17 TGTGCCAGCAGTTTATTCGTCGGGACAGGACTTAATGAAAAACTGTTTTTT CASSLFVGTGLNEKLFF
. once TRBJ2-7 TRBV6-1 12 TGTGCCAGCAGTGAACCTCCCTACGAGCAGTACTTC CASSEPPYEQYF
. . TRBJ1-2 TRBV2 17 TGTGCCAGCAGTGCCCGGGGGGGCCTCATAGCCGTGGGGGGCTACACCTTC CASSARGGLIAVGGYTF
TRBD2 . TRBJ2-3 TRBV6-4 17 TGTGCCAGCAGTGACTCTTCGGCAGCGGGGGGGCTGAATACGCAGTATTTT CASSDSSAAGGLNTQYF
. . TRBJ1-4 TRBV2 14 TGTGCCATTGCTCCGGGACACGGGCGGGAAAAACTGTTTTTT CAIAPGHGREKLFF
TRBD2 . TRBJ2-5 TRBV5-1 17 TGCGCCAGCAGCTTGGGAACTAGCGGGGTACAAAAAGAGACCCAGTACTTC CASSLGTSGVQKETQYF
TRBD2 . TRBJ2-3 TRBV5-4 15 TGTGCCAGCAGCTTGGGTCTAGCGGTTGCAGATACGCAGTATTTT CASSLGLAVADTQYF
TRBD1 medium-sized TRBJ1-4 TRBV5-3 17 TGTGCCAGAAGCTGCCGGGACAGAGCTAACGCTAATGAAAAACTGTTTTTT CARSCRDRANANEKLFF
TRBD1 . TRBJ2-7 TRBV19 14 TGTGCCAGTAGTATCCGGGACAGGGGACGCGAGCAGTACTTC CASSIRDRGREQYF
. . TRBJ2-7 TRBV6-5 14 TGTGCCAGCAGTTTCAGACAGGAATCCTACGAGCAGTACTTC CASSFRQESYEQYF
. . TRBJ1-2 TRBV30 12 TGTGCCTGGGCTACCCAGGGCTGGGGCTACACCTTC CAWATQGWGYTF
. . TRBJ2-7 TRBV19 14 TGTGCCAGTAGTGCTTGGGACTTGGGCAACGAGCAGTACTTC CASSAWDLGNEQYF
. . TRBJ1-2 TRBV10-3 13 TGTGCCATCAGTGAAGTCGGTAGCTATGGCTACACCTTC CAISEVGSYGYTF
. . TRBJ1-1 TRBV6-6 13 TGTGCCAGCACTCTGACAGAGAACACTGAAGCTTTCTTT CASTLTENTEAFF
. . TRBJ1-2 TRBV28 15 TGTGCCAGCCTCATGAGGGGGGGAGCTAACTATGGCTACACCTTC CASLMRGGANYGYTF
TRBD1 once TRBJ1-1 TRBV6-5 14 TGTGCCAGCAGTCCCGGGACAGGGGAAACTGAAGCTTTCTTT CASSPGTGETEAFF
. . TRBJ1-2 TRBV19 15 TGTGCCAGTAGTATAGCTGGCAGGGGTCGAGTTGGCTACACCTTC CASSIAGRGRVGYTF
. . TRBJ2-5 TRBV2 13 TGTGCCAGCAGACGACTGCTCCAAGAGACCCAGTACTTC CASRRLLQETQYF
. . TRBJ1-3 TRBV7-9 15 TGTGCCAGCAGGGAAGCAGGGGACTCTGGAAACACCATATATTTT CASREAGDSGNTIYF
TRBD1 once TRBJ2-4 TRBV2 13 TGTGCCAGCTCAGGGGGCTTAGGATATGACCAGTACTTC CASSGGLGYDQYF
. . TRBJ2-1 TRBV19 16 TGTGCCAGTAGCAAACGTGACAGACCAGCATACAATGAGCAGTTCTTC CASSKRDRPAYNEQFF
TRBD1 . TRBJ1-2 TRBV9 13 TGTGCCAGCACCACAGGGGCCGGCTATGGCTACACCTTC CASTTGAGYGYTF
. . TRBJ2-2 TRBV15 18 TGTGCCACCAGCAGAGCATTGATACAGGGCACGAACACCGGGGAGCTGTTTTTT CATSRALIQGTNTGELFF
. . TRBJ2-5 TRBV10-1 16 TGCGCCAGCAGTGATAGGCAGGGCGGAAAGAGAGAGACCCAGTACTTC CASSDRQGGKRETQYF
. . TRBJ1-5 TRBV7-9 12 TGTTCCAGCAGCTTAGCCGATCAGCCCCAGCATTTT CSSSLADQPQHF
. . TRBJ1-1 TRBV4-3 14 TGCGCCAGCAGCCAAGACTTTGACAGGTCTGAAGCTTTCTTT CASSQDFDRSEAFF
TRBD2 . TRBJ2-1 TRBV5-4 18 TGTGCCAGCAGCTTGGGTACTAGCGGGGGGCGATCCTACAATGAGCAGTTCTTC CASSLGTSGGRSYNEQFF
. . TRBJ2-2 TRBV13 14 TGTGCCAGCAGCTTAGGGCTAAGCACCGGGGAGCTGTTTTTT CASSLGLSTGELFF
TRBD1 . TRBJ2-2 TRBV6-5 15 TGTGCCAGCAGTTCGGACAGGGGAAACACCGGGGAGCTGTTTTTT CASSSDRGNTGELFF
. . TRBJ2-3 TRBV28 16 TGTGCCAGCCGATCCAACTCCGGGTTCCTCACAGATACGCAGTATTTT CASRSNSGFLTDTQYF
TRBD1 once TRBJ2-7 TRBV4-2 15 TGTGCCAGCAGCCAAGACAAGCGACAGGGGAGGGAGCAGTACTTC CASSQDKRQGREQYF
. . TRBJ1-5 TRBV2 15 TGTGCCAGCAGTGCGGGCAGGGCTGTTAATCAGCCCCAGCATTTT CASSAGRAVNQPQHF
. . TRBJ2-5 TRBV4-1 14 TGCGCCAGCAGCCAAGTTCGGTTCCAAGAGACCCAGTACTTC CASSQVRFQETQYF